This T cell receptor beta chain derives from a study of blood T cell repertoires in COVID-19. The protocol was immunoSEQ multiplex PCR, while the TCRdb copy is restricted to in-frame clones and leaves out a portion. The sample shows about 230,000 clones, nearly 90% of them seen only once. This study enrolled people aged roughly 18 to 89 from around 26 US geographic areas. Trimming at V came to 4 bases and at J to 4 bases, leaving 9 bases not matched to a gene. Germline loops: CDR1 MNHNS, CDR2 SASEGT. The CDR3 has 16 residues. This clonotype originated in a man aged 25 to 40 who had recovered from COVID-19. The V gene is TRBV6-1, the J gene TRBJ1-2; 10 positions agree with TRBD1. The sample consisted of PBMCs or T cells enriched from blood (not recorded which). The CDR3 bases are TGTGCCAGCAGTGTCAACCGGGACAGGGGAGGCTATGGCTACACCTTC. Protein product: CASSVNRDRGGYGYTF.